This T cell receptor beta chain was observed in a study of radiotherapy plus CTLA-4 blockade in lung cancer. Study results and caveats: There was expansion of tumor-derived TCR clones in blood after radiotherapy plus ipilimumab. Response was reportedly best predicted by early blood T cell clone dynamics, with interferon-beta.

Patients had chemo-refractory metastatic non-small-cell lung cancer and received focal radiation plus CTLA-4 blockade that used ipilimumab. Produced via immunoSEQ multiplex PCR; TCRdb's table is partial and in-frame only. The sample includes about 83,000 clones, about four fifths of them seen just once. This CDR3 has 13 residues. The J segment lost 2 bases and the V segment lost 7 bases, leaving 2 bases of the junction unmatched. CDR1 and CDR2 from the germline V gene are SNHLY and FYNNEI. Comments on this clone: The antigen remains unidentified.

Here the sequenced sample was peripheral blood, taken from a patient treated with radiotherapy plus ipilimumab. The chain couples TRBV2 to TRBJ2-4; 7 bases line up with TRBD1. The TCR sequence derives from a human donor with non-small cell lung cancer who had a partial response to radiotherapy plus ipilimumab. Some clones in this sample may be carry-over from other donors' samples. CDR3 bases: TGTGCCAGCACGGGACAGCCCAAAAACATTCAGTACTTC. It yields the protein CASTGQPKNIQYF.